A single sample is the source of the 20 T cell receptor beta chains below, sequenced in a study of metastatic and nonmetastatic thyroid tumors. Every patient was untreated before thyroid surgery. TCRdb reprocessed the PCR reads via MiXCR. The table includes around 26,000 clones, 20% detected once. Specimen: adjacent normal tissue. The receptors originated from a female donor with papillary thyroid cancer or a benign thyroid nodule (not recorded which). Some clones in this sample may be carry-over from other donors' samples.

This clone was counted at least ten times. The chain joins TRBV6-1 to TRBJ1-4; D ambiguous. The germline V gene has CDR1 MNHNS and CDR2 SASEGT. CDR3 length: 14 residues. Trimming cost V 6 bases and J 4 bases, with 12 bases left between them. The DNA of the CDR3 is TGTGCCAGCAGCCCGTTGAGGCGTAATGAAAAACTGTTTTTT. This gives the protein CASSPLRRNEKLFF.

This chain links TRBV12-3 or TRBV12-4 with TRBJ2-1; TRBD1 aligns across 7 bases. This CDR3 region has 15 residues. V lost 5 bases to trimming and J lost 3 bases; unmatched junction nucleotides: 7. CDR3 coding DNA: TGTGCCAGCAGTCAGGGGGATGACTACTACAATGAGCAGTTCTTC. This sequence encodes CASSQGDDYYNEQFF.

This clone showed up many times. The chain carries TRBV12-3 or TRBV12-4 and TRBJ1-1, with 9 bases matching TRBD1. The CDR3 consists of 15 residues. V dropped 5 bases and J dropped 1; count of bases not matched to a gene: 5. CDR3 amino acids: CASSPWTGENTEAFF. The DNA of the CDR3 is TGTGCCAGCAGTCCATGGACAGGGGAGAACACTGAAGCTTTCTTT.

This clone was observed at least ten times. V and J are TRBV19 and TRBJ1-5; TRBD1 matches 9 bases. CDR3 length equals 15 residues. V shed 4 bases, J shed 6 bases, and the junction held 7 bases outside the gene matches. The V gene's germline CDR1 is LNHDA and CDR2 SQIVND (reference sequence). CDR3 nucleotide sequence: TGTGCCAGTAGTAGGCCCTGGGACAGGGTTCAGCCCCAGCATTTT. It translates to CASSRPWDRVQPQHF.

CDR3 in DNA: TGTGCCAGCAGTCCCGGGACAGGGGAGATCGATACGCAGTATTTT. Translated: CASSPGTGEIDTQYF. J is TRBJ2-3 and V is TRBV28; 10 bases map to TRBD1. V gave up 5 bases and J gave up 6 bases; unmatched junction bases: 8. Germline assignment: CDR1 MDHEN and CDR2 SYDVKM. The CDR3 is made up of 15 amino acids.

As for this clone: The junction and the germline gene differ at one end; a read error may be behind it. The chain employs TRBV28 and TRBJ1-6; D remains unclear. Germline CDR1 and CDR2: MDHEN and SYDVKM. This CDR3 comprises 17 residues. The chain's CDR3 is CASSRGWRVVRASRLHF. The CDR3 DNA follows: TGTGCCAGCAGTCGTGGGTGGAGGGTGGTCCGGGCTTCACGCCTCCACTTT.

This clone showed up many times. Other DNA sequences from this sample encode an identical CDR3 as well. The CDR3 spells CASSHRMGGTGELFF. CDR3 nucleotides: TGTGCCAGCAGTCATCGAATGGGAGGCACCGGGGAGCTGTTTTTT. The chain joins TRBV11-3 to TRBJ2-2, with D maybe TRBD2 (6 bases). The length of the CDR3 is 15 residues. V was shortened by 6 bases and J by 4 bases, with 15 bases between the two germline ends. Germline CDR1 is SGHNT and CDR2 is YENEEA.

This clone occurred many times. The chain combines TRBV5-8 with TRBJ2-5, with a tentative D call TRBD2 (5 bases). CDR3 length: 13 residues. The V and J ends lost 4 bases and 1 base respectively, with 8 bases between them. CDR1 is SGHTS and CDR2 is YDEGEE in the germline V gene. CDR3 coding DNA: TGTGCCAGCAGCCGGGAAGGCCAAGAGACCCAGTACTTC. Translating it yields CASSREGQETQYF.

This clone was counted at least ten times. The CDR3 bases are TGTGCCAGCAGCGTCCGGGACAATCAGCCCCAGCATTTT. Amino acid sequence: CASSVRDNQPQHF. This sequence joins TRBV9 and TRBJ1-5; D not resolved. V was shortened by 2 bases and J by 3 bases, with 6 bases between the two germline ends. Germline-derived CDR1 and CDR2 are SGDLS and YYNGEE. The CDR3 runs 13 residues.

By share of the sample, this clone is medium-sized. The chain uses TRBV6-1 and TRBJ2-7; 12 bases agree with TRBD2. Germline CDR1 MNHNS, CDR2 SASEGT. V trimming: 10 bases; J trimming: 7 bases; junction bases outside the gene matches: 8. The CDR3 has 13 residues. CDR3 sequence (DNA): TGTGCCACTCGACTAGCGGGAGTTAGGGAGCAGTACTTC. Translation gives CATRLAGVREQYF.

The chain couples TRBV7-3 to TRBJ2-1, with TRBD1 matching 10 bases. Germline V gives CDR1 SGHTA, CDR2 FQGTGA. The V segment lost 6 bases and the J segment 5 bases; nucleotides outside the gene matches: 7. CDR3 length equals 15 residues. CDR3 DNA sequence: TGTGCCAGCAGTTTCAGACAGGGGGCCAACAATGAGCAGTTCTTC. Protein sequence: CASSFRQGANNEQFF. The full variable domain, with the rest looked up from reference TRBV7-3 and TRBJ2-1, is GAGVSQTPSNKVTEKGKYVELRCDPISGHTALYWYRQSLGQGPEFLIYFQGTGAADDSGLPNDRFFAVRPEGSVSTLKIQRTERGDSAVYLCASSFRQGANNEQFFGPGTRLTVL.

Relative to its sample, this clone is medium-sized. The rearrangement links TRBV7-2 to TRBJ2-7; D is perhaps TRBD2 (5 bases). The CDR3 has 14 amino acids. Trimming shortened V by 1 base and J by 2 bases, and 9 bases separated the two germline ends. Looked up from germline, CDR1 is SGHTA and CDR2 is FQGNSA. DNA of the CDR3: TGTGCCAGCAGCTTAGGGGCTAGCCCCTACGAGCAGTACTTC. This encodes CASSLGASPYEQYF. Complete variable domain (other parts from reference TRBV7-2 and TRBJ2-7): GAGVSQSPSNKVTEKGKDVELRCDPISGHTALYWYRQSLGQGLEFLIYFQGNSAPDKSGLPSDRFSAERTGGSVSTLTIQRTQQEDSAVYLCASSLGASPYEQYFGPGTRLTVT.

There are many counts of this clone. The DNA for the CDR3 is TGTGCCAGCAGCCAGACAAGTTTGAAGGATGAAAAACTGTTTTTT. This gives the protein CASSQTSLKDEKLFF. This sequence joins TRBV7-6 and TRBJ1-4, with no clear D. This CDR3 has 15 amino acids. The ends were cut back, 5 bases at V and 6 bases at J, with 16 bases in the middle. Germline values: CDR1 SGHVS, CDR2 FNYEAQ.

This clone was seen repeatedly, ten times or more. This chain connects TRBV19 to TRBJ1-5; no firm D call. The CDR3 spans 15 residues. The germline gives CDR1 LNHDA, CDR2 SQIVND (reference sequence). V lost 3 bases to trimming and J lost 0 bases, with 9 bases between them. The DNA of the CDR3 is TGTGCCAGTAGTATCGCGGCACGTAGCAATCAGCCCCAGCATTTT. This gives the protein CASSIAARSNQPQHF.

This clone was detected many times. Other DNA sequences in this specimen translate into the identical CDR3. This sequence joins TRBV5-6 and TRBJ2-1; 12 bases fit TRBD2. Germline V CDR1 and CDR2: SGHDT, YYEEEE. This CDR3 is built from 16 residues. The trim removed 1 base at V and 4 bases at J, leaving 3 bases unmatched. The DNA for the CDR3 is TGTGCCAGCAGCTTGCGGACTAGCGGGACGTACAATGAGCAGTTCTTC. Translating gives CASSLRTSGTYNEQFF.

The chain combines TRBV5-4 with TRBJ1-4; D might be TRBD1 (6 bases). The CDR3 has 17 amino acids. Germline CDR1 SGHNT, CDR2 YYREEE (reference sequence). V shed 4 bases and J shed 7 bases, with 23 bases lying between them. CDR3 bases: TGTGCCAGCAGCCTCAGGAAGGGGGGCGCGTTAGGTGAAAAACTGTTTTTT. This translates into CASSLRKGGALGEKLFF.

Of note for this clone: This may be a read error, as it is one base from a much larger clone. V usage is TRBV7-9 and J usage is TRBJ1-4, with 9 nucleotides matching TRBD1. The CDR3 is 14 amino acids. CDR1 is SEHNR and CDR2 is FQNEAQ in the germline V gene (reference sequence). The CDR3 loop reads CANSLGGTGEKLFF. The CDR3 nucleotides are TGTGCCAACAGCTTAGGTGGGACAGGGGAAAAACTGTTTTTT. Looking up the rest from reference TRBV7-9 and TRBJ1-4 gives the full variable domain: DTGVSQNPRHKITKRGQNVTFRCDPISEHNRLYWYRQTLGQGPEFLTYFQNEAQLEKSRLLSDRFSAERPKGSFSTLEIQRTEQGDSAMYLCANSLGGTGEKLFFGSGTQLSVL.

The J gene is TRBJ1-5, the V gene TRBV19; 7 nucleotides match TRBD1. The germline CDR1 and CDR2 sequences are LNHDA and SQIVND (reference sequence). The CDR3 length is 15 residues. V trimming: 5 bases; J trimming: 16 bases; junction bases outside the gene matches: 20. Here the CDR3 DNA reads TGTGCCAGTAGTTCAGACAGGGCGCGCAATCAGCCCCGTCATTTT. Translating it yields CASSSDRARNQPRHF.

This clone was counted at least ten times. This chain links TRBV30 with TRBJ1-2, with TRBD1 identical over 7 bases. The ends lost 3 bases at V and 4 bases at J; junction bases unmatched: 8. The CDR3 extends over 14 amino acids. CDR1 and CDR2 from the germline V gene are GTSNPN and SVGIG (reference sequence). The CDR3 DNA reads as TGTGCCTGGAGCCAATCAGGGGGTCCCTATGGCTACACCTTC. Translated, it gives CAWSQSGGPYGYTF.

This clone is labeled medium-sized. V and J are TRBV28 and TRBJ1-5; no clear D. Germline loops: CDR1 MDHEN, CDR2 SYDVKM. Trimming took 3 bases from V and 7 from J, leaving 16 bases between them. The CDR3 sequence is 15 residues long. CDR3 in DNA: TGTGCCAGCAGTTTTGGCCCATCCGCGGACCAGCCCCAGCATTTT. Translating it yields CASSFGPSADQPQHF.